This is a list of T cell receptor beta chains from one sample in a study of T cells expressing NK-cell markers. TCRdb re-called the 5' RACE reads; one entry per CDR3 protein, DNA not given. This table holds about 410,000 distinct CDR3 sequences. The sequencing input was blood T cells: a sorted CD56 or NKG2C T cell subset, CD4+ or CD8+ T cells, or bulk PBMC T cells (not recorded which). The receptors here all came from a woman aged 50 to 60 in good health. The CDR3 runs from the conserved cysteine through the conserved F or W. Each record gives: J gene, V gene, CDR3 length, CDR3 protein.

J: TRBJ2-4; V: TRBV12-3/TRBV12-4; length: 12; CDR3: CASSFRVYIQYF
J: TRBJ1-1; V: TRBV27; length: 14; CDR3: CASSPSGRNTEAFF
J: TRBJ2-1; V: TRBV4-1; length: 11; CDR3: CASSHSGNKFF
J: TRBJ1-6; V: TRBV2; length: 14; CDR3: CASSGRQGGSPLHF
J: TRBJ1-1; V: TRBV29-1; length: 20; CDR3: CSVRQVPFPGQTFERSEAFF
J: TRBJ2-2; V: TRBV20-1; length: 16; CDR3: CSARYLGSGRTGELFF
J: TRBJ2-1; V: TRBV27; length: 15; CDR3: CASSLSPSGDNEQFF
J: TRBJ2-1; V: TRBV7-9; length: 16; CDR3: CASSLARGGRVDEQFF
J: TRBJ2-5; V: TRBV5-1; length: 14; CDR3: CASSLEGGSETQYF
J: TRBJ2-1; V: TRBV7-9; length: 17; CDR3: CASSLDPYKRAKNEQFF
J: TRBJ2-1; V: TRBV18; length: 14; CDR3: CASSEREGQGEQFF
J: TRBJ2-7; V: TRBV11-2; length: 15; CDR3: CASRTTGGVIHEQYF